These 19 T cell receptor beta chains originate from one sample sequenced in a study of identical twins. TCRdb reanalysed the 5' RACE reads using MiXCR and keeps one entry per CDR3 protein. Of about 100,000 distinct CDR3 sequences in the sample, about 6% were seen once. Sequencing used memory T cells sorted from blood. These receptors all stem from a woman aged 50 to 60 in good health.

This clonotype occurred many times. J is TRBJ2-2 and V is TRBV5-1; tentatively, D is TRBD2 (5 bases). The germline V gene has CDR1 SGHRS and CDR2 YFSETQ. V lost 7 bases and J lost 3, with 16 bases in between. CDR3 length: 15 residues. CDR3 loop: CASRSEGRDTGELFF. CDR3 nucleotide sequence: TGCGCCAGCCGTTCTGAGGGCCGTGACACCGGGGAGCTGTTTTTT.

Many counts were recorded for this clonotype. The V gene is TRBV7-8, the J gene TRBJ2-7; TRBD1 might be the D (5 bases). The ends were cut back, 5 bases at V and 2 bases at J, with 7 bases in the middle. Germline values: CDR1 SGHVS, CDR2 FQNEAQ. This CDR3 contains 12 residues. CDR3 amino acids: CASSQGAYEQYF. The CDR3, as DNA: TGTGCCAGCAGCCAAGGGGCCTACGAGCAGTACTTC.

The sample holds many counts of this clonotype. The rearrangement links TRBV7-2 to TRBJ2-5; 8 bases are a match to TRBD1. In germline, CDR1 is SGHTA, CDR2 FQGNSA. CDR3 length equals 15 residues. V trimming: 5 bases; J trimming: 5 bases; junction bases outside the gene matches: 10. The CDR3 bases are TGTGCCAGCAGCGGGCCGGGACAGGTTCTGGAGACCCAGTACTTC. Its translation: CASSGPGQVLETQYF.

This clonotype has a count of ten or more. V gene TRBV12-3 or TRBV12-4 combines with J gene TRBJ2-2; 8 nucleotides match TRBD1. The V segment lost 3 bases and the J segment 1 base; nucleotides outside the gene matches: 4. The CDR3 has 16 residues. The CDR3 nucleotides are TGTGCCAGCAGTTTGGCAGGGGGCGAGAACACCGGGGAGCTGTTTTTT. It translates to CASSLAGGENTGELFF.

This clonotype was recorded many times. The gene calls are TRBV13 and TRBJ2-3; TRBD2 is a possible D gene (6 bases). The CDR3 is made up of 15 amino acids. The ends were cut back, 7 bases at V and 1 base at J, with 15 bases in the middle. Germline assignment: CDR1 PRHDT and CDR2 FYEKMQ (reference sequence). Here the CDR3 reads CASIRRGGRTDTQYF. The CDR3, as DNA: TGTGCCAGCATAAGGAGGGGAGGTCGCACAGATACGCAGTATTTT.

This clonotype has a count of ten or more. The chain carries TRBV5-1 and TRBJ1-1; D is uncertain. CDR1 is SGHRS and CDR2 is YFSETQ in the germline V gene. This CDR3 comprises 13 residues. V was clipped by 0 bases and J by 2 bases, with 5 bases between them. The CDR3 DNA reads TGCGCCAGCAGCTTGGAACTAAACACTGAAGCTTTCTTT. Its translation: CASSLELNTEAFF. Full variable domain (outside the CDR3, taken from reference TRBV5-1 and TRBJ1-1): KAGVTQTPRYLIKTRGQQVTLSCSPISGHRSVSWYQQTPGQGLQFLFEYFSETQRNKGNFPGRFSGRQFSNSRSEMNVSTLELGDSALYLCASSLELNTEAFFGQGTRLTVV.

The chain employs TRBV19 and TRBJ2-1; D unresolved. The CDR3 is 16 amino acids. The V gene's germline CDR1 is LNHDA and CDR2 SQIVND (reference sequence). V was cut by 1 base and J by 0 bases, with 10 bases left in between. The DNA for the CDR3 is TGTGCCAGTAGTATAGTGGCGGTCCTCTCCTACAATGAGCAGTTCTTC. It codes for CASSIVAVLSYNEQFF. The whole variable domain, filled in from reference TRBV19 and TRBJ2-1, reads DGGITQSPKYLFRKEGQNVTLSCEQNLNHDAMYWYRQDPGQGLRLIYYSQIVNDFQKGDIAEGYSVSREKKESFPLTVTSAQKNPTAFYLCASSIVAVLSYNEQFFGPGTRLTVL.

This clonotype was seen ten or more times. The rearrangement uses TRBV24-1 and TRBJ2-1; 7 nucleotides match TRBD2. Looked up from germline, CDR1 is KGHDR and CDR2 is SFDVKD. Germline trimming cut 4 bases from V and 7 bases from J; bases unmatched to any gene: 15. CDR3 length: 17 amino acids. The CDR3 DNA sequence: TGTGCCACCAGTGACCCCCGGGATGGGGGAGGGTCAAATGAGCAGTTCTTC. It specifies CATSDPRDGGGSNEQFF.

This clonotype was observed a few times. The chain links TRBV18 to TRBJ2-5; D gene unclear. Trimming left V 0 bases short and J 1 base short, with 3 bases between. Germline V gene sequence: CDR1 KGHSH, CDR2 LQKENI. The CDR3 has 13 amino acids. The CDR3 DNA sequence: TGTGCCAGCTCACCACCGAGCCAAGAGACCCAGTACTTC. Its translation: CASSPPSQETQYF.

This clonotype was counted only a few times. V and J are TRBV5-1 and TRBJ1-3; TRBD1 might be the D (5 bases). The V end lost 0 bases, the J end lost 0 bases, and 13 bases lay between the germline ends. This CDR3 comprises 17 residues. Germline CDR1 is SGHRS and CDR2 is YFSETQ. CDR3 bases: TGCGCCAGCAGCTTGGAAGTAACAGGCTACTCTGGAAACACCATATATTTT. As protein: CASSLEVTGYSGNTIYF.

Only a few counts were recorded for this clonotype. The rearrangement joins TRBV2 to TRBJ2-1, with 10 bases fitting TRBD2. CDR1 is SNHLY and CDR2 is FYNNEI in the germline V gene. With 10 bases clipped from V and 9 bases from J, the junction kept 15 bases outside the gene matches. The CDR3 covers 15 residues. The CDR3 reads CATSLGLAGESEQFF. The CDR3 DNA sequence: TGTGCCACCTCCCTCGGTCTAGCGGGAGAGTCTGAGCAGTTCTTC.

This clonotype occurred many times. The genes are TRBV7-9 and TRBJ2-1; maybe TRBD1 (6 bases). V was cut by 2 bases and J by 9 bases, with 14 bases left in between. Germline assignment: CDR1 SEHNR and CDR2 FQNEAQ (reference sequence). The CDR3 runs 14 residues. This chain's CDR3 is CASSLLQGRGEQFF. The CDR3 region has the DNA TGTGCCAGCAGCTTATTGCAGGGGCGCGGTGAGCAGTTCTTC.

In its sample, this clonotype was seen many times. The rearrangement uses TRBV20-1 and TRBJ1-4, with TRBD1 identical over 7 bases. The V and J ends lost 4 bases and 0 bases, in that order; junction bases with no gene match: 8. The CDR3 covers 16 residues. Germline-derived CDR1 and CDR2 are DFQATT and SNEGSKA (reference sequence). The CDR3 DNA follows: TGCAGTGCTAAACCAGGGGGGACCGCAACTAATGAAAAACTGTTTTTT. Amino acids: CSAKPGGTATNEKLFF.

J is TRBJ1-4 and V is TRBV7-8, with no clear D. CDR1 SGHVS and CDR2 FQNEAQ come from the germline V gene. V shed 4 bases and J shed 11 bases, with 11 bases lying between them. The CDR3 runs 12 residues. This chain's CDR3 is CASSSDGPKLFF. CDR3 sequence (DNA): TGTGCCAGCAGCTCGGACGGACCCAAACTGTTTTTT.

This clonotype was observed many times. This chain links TRBV18 with TRBJ2-1; 13 bases align to TRBD2. Germline V CDR1 and CDR2: KGHSH, LQKENI. V lost 8 bases, J lost 1 base, and 2 bases stayed unmatched. This CDR3 is 15 amino acids long. The CDR3 protein is CASQGLAGSYNEQFF. CDR3 nucleotides: TGTGCCAGCCAGGGACTAGCGGGGTCCTACAATGAGCAGTTCTTC.

This clonotype was counted ten times or more. The chain uses TRBV15 and TRBJ2-3; D is perhaps TRBD2 (5 bases). The CDR3 length is 15 residues. Germline CDR1 and CDR2: LNHNV and YYDKDF (reference sequence). V dropped 0 bases and J dropped 4 bases, with 11 bases sitting between them. The CDR3 sequence: CATSRDRETSDTQYF. In nucleotides, the CDR3 is TGTGCCACCAGCAGAGATAGGGAGACCTCAGATACGCAGTATTTT.

This clonotype was detected only a few times. The V call is TRBV10-2, the J call TRBJ1-1, with 9 bases aligning to TRBD1. Unmatched junction bases numbered 6, after V lost 6 bases and J lost 1 base. This CDR3 contains 15 residues. Germline CDR1 reads WSHSY; CDR2 reads SAAADI. The CDR3 region has the DNA TGCGCCAGCAGACGTGTGGGACAGGGGAACACTGAAGCTTTCTTT. Protein product: CASRRVGQGNTEAFF.

The chain is built from TRBV27 and TRBJ1-5, with D unclear. The CDR3 runs to 14 residues. Germline V gives CDR1 MNHEY, CDR2 SMNVEV (reference sequence). V lost 3 bases, J lost 1 base, and 7 bases lay in between. CDR3 in amino acids: CASSFLQSNQPQHF. In DNA form, the CDR3 reads TGTGCCAGCAGTTTTCTTCAGAGCAATCAGCCCCAGCATTTT.

This clonotype has only one observation. Here the CDR3 omits its conserved ending phenylalanine or tryptophan, so a read error is the likely source. The chain carries TRBV5-6 and TRBJ2-5; possibly TRBD2 for D (6 bases). V dropped 0 bases and J dropped 4 bases, with 16 bases sitting between them. CDR1 SGHDT and CDR2 YYEEEE come from the germline V gene. The CDR3 is 16 amino acids. The CDR3 DNA sequence: TGTGCCAGCAGCTTGGCACCGGGAGTCATGAGAGAGACCCAGTACCTC. It encodes CASSLAPGVMRETQYL.